This T cell receptor (beta chain) was captured in a study of blood T cell repertoires in COVID-19. Whole-study context: From T cells, B-cell-depleted T cells, or PBMCs came the material, which was cDNA or gDNA.

The authors' processing: Reference gene primers were amplified, and this amplification served to estimate nucleated cell counts. Sequencing used immunoSEQ multiplex PCR; TCRdb keeps in-frame clones, though not all of them. That table supplies the V and J calls and clone size; D and trimming were determined from the DNA. This table has 51,000 or so clones, about four fifths appearing once. Germline V lookup: CDR1 MDHEN, CDR2 SYDVKM. The CDR3 runs 14 residues. The V gene lost 3 bases and the J gene lost 4 bases, with 9 bases spanning the gap. This sequence was found in a man aged 65 to 85 with active COVID-19. The V gene is TRBV28, the J gene TRBJ1-4; D is undetermined. Sequencing was performed on peripheral blood. The CDR3 DNA is TGTGCCAGCAGTTTTGTTGAGGTTAATGAAAAACTGTTTTTT. Residues: CASSFVEVNEKLFF.